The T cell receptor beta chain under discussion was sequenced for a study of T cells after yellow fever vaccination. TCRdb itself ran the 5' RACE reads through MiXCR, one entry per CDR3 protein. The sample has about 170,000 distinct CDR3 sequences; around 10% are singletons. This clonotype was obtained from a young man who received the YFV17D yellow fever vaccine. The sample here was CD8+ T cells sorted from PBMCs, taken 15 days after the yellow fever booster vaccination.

The CDR3: CASSSDRVADTQYF. The CDR3 region has the DNA TGTGCCAGCAGTTCGGACAGGGTTGCAGATACGCAGTATTTT. The V and J genes are TRBV12-3 or TRBV12-4 and TRBJ2-3; 8 bases map to TRBD1. The CDR3 length is 14 residues. With V trimmed by 4 bases and J by 4 bases, 4 bases remained unmatched.